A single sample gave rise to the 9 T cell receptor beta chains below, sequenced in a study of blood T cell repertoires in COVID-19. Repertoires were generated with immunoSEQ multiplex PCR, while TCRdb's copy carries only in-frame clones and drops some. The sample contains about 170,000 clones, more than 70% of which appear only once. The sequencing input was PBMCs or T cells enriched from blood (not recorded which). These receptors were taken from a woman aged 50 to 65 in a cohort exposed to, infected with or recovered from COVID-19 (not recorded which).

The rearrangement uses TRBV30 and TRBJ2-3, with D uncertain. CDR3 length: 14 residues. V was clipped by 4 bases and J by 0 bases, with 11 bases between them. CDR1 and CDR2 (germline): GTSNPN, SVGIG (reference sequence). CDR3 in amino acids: CAWNSGLSTDTQYF. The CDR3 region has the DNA TGTGCCTGGAACTCAGGTTTAAGCACAGATACGCAGTATTTT.

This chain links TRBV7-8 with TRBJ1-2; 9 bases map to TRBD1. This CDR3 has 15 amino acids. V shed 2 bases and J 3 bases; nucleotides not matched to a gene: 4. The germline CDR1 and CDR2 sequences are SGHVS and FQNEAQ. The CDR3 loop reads CASSLTGGVDYGYTF. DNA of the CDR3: TGTGCCAGCAGCTTAACAGGGGGCGTCGACTATGGCTACACCTTC.

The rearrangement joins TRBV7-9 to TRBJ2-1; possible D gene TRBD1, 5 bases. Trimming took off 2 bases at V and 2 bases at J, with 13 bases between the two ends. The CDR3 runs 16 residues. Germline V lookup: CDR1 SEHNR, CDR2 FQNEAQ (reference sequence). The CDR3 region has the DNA TGTGCCAGCAGCTTATTCCAGTGGGGCACCTACAATGAGCAGTTCTTC. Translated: CASSLFQWGTYNEQFF.

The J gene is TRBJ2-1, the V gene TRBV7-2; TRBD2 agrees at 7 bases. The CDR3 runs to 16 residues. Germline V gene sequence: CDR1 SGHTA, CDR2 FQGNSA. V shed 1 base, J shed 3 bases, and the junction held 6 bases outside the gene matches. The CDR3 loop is CASSLVRGGGYNEQFF. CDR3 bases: TGTGCCAGCAGCTTAGTGCGTGGCGGGGGCTACAATGAGCAGTTCTTC. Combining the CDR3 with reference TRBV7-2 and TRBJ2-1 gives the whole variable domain GAGVSQSPSNKVTEKGKDVELRCDPISGHTALYWYRQSLGQGLEFLIYFQGNSAPDKSGLPSDRFSAERTGGSVSTLTIQRTQQEDSAVYLCASSLVRGGGYNEQFFGPGTRLTVL.

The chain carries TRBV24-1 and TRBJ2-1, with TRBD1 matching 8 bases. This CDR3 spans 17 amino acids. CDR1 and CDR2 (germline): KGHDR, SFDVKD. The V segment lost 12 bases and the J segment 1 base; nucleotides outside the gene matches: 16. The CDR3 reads CAPLTKGQGYSYNEQFF. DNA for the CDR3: TGTGCCCCTTTAACCAAAGGACAGGGATATTCCTACAATGAGCAGTTCTTC.

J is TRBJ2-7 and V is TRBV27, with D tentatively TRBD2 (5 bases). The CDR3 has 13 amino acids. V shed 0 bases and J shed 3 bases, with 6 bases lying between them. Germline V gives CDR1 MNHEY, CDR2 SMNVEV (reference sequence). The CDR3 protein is CASSLSGSYEQYF. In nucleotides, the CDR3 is TGTGCCAGCAGTTTATCTGGGAGCTACGAGCAGTACTTC.

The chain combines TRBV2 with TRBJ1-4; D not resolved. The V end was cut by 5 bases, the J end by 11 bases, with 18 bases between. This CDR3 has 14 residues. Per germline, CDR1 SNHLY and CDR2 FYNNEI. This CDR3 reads CASSYIYAGKKLFF. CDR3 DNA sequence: TGTGCCAGCAGTTATATATACGCGGGCAAGAAACTGTTTTTT.

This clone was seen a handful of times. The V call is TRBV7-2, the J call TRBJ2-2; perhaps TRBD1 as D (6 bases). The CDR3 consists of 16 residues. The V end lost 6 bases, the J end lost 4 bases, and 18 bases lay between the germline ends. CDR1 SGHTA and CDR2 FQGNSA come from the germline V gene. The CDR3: CASSPKLGTTTGELFF. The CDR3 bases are TGTGCCAGCAGTCCGAAATTAGGGACAACCACCGGGGAGCTGTTTTTT.

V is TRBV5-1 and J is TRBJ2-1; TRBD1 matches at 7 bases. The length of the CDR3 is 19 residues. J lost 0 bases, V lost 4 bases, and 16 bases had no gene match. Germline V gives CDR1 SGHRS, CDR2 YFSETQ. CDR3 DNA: TGCGCCAGCAGCACAGCCGAGACAGGGCAGATTTACTCCTACAATGAGCAGTTCTTC. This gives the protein CASSTAETGQIYSYNEQFF. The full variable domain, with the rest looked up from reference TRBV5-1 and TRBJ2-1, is KAGVTQTPRYLIKTRGQQVTLSCSPISGHRSVSWYQQTPGQGLQFLFEYFSETQRNKGNFPGRFSGRQFSNSRSEMNVSTLELGDSALYLCASSTAETGQIYSYNEQFFGPGTRLTVL.